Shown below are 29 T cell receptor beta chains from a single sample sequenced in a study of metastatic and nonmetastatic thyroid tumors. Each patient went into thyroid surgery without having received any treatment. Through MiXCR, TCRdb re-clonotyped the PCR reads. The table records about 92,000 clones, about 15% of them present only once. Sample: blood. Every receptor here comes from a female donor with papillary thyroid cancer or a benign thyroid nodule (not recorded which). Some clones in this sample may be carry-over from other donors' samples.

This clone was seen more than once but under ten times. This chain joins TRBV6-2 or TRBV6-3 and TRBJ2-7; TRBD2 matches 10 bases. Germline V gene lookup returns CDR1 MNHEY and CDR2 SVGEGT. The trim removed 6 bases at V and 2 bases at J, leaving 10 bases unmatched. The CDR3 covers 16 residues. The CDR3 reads CASSRVGAGGPYEQYF. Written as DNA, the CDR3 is TGTGCCAGCAGCCGGGTAGGAGCGGGAGGGCCCTACGAGCAGTACTTC.

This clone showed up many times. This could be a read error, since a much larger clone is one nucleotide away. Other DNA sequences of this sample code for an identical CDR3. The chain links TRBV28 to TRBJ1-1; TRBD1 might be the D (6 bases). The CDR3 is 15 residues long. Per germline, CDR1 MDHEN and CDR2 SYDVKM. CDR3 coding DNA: TGTGCCAGCAGTTCCCCTCTTAGGGGGAGCACTGAAGCCTTCTTT. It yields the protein CASSSPLRGSTEAFF. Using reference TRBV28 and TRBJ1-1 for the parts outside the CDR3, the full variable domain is DVKVTQSSRYLVKRTGEKVFLECVQDMDHENMFWYRQDPGLGLRLIYFSYDVKMKEKGDIPEGYSVSREKKERFSLILESASTNQTSMYLCASSSPLRGSTEAFFGQGTRLTVV.

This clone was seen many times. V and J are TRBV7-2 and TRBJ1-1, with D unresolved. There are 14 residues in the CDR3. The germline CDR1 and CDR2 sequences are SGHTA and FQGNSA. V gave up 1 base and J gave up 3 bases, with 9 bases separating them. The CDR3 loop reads CASSLEAGDTEAFF. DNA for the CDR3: TGTGCCAGCAGCTTAGAAGCCGGGGACACTGAAGCTTTCTTT.

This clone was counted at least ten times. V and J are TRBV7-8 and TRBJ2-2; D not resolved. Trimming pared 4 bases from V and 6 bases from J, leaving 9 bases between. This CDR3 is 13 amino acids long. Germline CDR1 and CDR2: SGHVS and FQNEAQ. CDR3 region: CASSSYPAGELFF. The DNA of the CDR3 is TGTGCCAGCAGCTCCTACCCAGCCGGGGAGCTGTTTTTT.

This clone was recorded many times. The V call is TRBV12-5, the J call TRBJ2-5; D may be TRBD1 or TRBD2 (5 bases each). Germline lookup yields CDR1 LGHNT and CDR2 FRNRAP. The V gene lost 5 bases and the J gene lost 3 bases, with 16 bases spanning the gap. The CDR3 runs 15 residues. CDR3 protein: CASGTGLAREETQYF. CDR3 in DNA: TGTGCTAGTGGTACCGGACTCGCCAGGGAAGAGACCCAGTACTTC. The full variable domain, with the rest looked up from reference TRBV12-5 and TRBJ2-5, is DARVTQTPRHKVTEMGQEVTMRCQPILGHNTVFWYRQTMMQGLELLAYFRNRAPLDDSGMPKDRFSAEMPDATLATLKIQPSEPRDSAVYFCASGTGLAREETQYFGPGTRLLVL.

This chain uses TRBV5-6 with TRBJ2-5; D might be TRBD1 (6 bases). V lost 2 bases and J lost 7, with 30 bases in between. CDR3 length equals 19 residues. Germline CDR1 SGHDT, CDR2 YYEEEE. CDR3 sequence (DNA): TGTGCCAGCAGCTTAAGTTCGGCGCACGGGACAACTCTCCGGGGGACCCAGTACTTC. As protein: CASSLSSAHGTTLRGTQYF. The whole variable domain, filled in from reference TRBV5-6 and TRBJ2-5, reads DAGVTQSPTHLIKTRGQQVTLRCSPKSGHDTVSWYQQALGQGPQFIFQYYEEEERQRGNFPDRFSGHQFPNYSSELNVNALLLGDSALYLCASSLSSAHGTTLRGTQYFGPGTRLLVL.

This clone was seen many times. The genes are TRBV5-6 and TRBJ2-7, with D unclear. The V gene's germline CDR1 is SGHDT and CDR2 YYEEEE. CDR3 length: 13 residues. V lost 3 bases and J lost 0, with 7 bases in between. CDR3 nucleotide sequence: TGTGCCAGCAGCTCGTGGGGCTCCTACGAGCAGTACTTC. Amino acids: CASSSWGSYEQYF.

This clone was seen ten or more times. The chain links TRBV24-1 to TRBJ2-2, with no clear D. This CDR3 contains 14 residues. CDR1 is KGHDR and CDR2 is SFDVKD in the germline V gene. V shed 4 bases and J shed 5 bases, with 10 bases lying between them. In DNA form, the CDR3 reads TGTGCCACCAGTGAAACAGTAGGGACCGGGGAGCTGTTTTTT. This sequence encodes CATSETVGTGELFF.

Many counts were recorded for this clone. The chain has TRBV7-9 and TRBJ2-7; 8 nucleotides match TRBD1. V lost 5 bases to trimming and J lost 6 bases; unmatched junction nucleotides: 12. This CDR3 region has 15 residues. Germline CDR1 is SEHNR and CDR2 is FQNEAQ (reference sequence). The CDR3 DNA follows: TGTGCCAGCAGCGCCCGGACAGGGTTCCTTGCCGAGCAGTACTTC. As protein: CASSARTGFLAEQYF.

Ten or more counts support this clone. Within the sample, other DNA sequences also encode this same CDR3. CDR3 sequence reads: CASSPHVASRDRDEKLFF. Written as DNA, the CDR3 is TGTGCCAGCAGCCCCCACGTCGCGAGCCGGGACAGGGATGAAAAACTGTTTTTT. V usage is TRBV4-2 and J usage is TRBJ1-4, with 9 bases identical to TRBD1. Germline assignment: CDR1 LGHNA and CDR2 YNFKEQ. The CDR3 is 18 residues long. V trimming: 4 bases; J trimming: 6 bases; junction bases outside the gene matches: 15.

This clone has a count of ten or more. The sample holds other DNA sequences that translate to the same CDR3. CDR3 sequence reads: CATSRSTGEGPQHF. CDR3 sequence (DNA): TGTGCCACCAGCAGGTCGACAGGGGAAGGGCCCCAGCATTTT. The chain is built from TRBV15 and TRBJ1-5; TRBD1 aligns across 8 bases. This CDR3 has 14 amino acids. Per germline, CDR1 LNHNV and CDR2 YYDKDF (reference sequence). V lost 3 bases and J lost 9; bases outside the gene matches: 7.

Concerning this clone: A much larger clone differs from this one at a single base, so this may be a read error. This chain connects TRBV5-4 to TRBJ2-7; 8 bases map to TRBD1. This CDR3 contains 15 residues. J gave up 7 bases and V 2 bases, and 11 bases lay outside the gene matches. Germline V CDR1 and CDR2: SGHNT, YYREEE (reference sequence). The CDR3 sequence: CASSLPGQVALEQYF. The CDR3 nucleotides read TGTGCCAGCAGCTTACCGGGACAGGTGGCTTTAGAGCAGTACTTC.

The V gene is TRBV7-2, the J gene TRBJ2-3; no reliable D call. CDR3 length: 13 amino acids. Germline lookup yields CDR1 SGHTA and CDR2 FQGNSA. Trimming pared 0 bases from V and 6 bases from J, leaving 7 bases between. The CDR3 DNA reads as TGTGCCAGCAGCTTAGCGGGAATGGATACGCAGTATTTT. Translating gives CASSLAGMDTQYF.

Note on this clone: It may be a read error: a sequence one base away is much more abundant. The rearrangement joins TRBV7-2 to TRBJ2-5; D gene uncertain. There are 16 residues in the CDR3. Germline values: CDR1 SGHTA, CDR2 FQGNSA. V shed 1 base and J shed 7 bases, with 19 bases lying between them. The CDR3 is CASSLGSGVGARTQYF. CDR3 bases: TGTGCCAGCAGCTTAGGTTCGGGTGTGGGCGCCAGGACCCAGTACTTC. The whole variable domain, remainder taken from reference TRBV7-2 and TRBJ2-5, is GAGVSQSPSNKVTEKGKDVELRCDPISGHTALYWYRQSLGQGLEFLIYFQGNSAPDKSGLPSDRFSAERTGGSVSTLTIQRTQQEDSAVYLCASSLGSGVGARTQYFGPGTRLLVL.

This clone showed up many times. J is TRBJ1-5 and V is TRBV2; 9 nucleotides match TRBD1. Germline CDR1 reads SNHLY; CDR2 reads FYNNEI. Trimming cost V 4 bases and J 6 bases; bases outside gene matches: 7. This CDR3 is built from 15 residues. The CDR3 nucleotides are TGTGCCAGCAGTGCCCGGGACAGGGAAGGTCAGCCCCAGCATTTT. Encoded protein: CASSARDREGQPQHF.

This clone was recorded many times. CDR3 residues: CASSLGDTQYF. The DNA for the CDR3 is TGTGCCAGCAGTTTAGGGGATACGCAGTATTTT. The chain carries TRBV27 and TRBJ2-3, with no clear D. CDR3 length: 11 amino acids. Trimming left V 2 bases short and J 6 bases short, with 3 bases between. Germline values: CDR1 MNHEY, CDR2 SMNVEV (reference sequence).

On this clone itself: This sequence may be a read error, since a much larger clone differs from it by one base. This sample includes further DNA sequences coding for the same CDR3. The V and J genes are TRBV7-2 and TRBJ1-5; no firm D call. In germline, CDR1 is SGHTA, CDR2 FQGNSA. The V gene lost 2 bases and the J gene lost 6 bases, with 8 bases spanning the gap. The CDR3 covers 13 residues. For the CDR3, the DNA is TGTGCCAGCAGCTTATCTCTGGGTCAGCCCCAGCATTTT. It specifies CASSLSLGQPQHF.

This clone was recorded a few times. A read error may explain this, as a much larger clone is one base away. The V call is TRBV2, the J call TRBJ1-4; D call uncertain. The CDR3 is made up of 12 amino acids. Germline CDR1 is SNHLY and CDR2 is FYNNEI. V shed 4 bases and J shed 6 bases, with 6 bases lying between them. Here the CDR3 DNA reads TGTGCCAGCAGTGTTTGTGATGAAAAACTGTTTTTT. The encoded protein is CASSVCDEKLFF.

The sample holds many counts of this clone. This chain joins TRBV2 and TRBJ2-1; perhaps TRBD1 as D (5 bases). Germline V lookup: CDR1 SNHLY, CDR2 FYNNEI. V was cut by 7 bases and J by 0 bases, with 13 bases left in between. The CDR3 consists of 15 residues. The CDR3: CASKGLPSSYNEQFF. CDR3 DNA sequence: TGTGCCAGCAAGGGGCTCCCAAGCTCCTACAATGAGCAGTTCTTC.

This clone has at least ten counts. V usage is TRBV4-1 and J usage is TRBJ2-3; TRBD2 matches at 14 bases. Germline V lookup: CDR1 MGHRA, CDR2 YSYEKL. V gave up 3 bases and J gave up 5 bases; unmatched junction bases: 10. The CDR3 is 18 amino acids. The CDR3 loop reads CASSQTTGTSGGIDTQYF. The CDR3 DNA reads TGCGCCAGCAGCCAGACTACCGGGACTAGCGGGGGAATAGATACGCAGTATTTT.

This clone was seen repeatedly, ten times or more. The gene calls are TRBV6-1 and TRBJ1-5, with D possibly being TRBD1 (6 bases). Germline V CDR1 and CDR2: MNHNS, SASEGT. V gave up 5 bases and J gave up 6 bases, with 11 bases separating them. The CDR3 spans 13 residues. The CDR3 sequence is CASSLGGSQPQHF. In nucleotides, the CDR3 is TGTGCCAGCAGTTTAGGGGGTAGTCAGCCCCAGCATTTT.

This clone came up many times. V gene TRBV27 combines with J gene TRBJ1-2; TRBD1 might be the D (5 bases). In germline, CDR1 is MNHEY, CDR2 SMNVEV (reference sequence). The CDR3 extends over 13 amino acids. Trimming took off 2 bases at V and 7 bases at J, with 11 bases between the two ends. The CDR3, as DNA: TGTGCCAGCAGTTTAGAGGGGATCGGTGGCTACACCTTC. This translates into CASSLEGIGGYTF.

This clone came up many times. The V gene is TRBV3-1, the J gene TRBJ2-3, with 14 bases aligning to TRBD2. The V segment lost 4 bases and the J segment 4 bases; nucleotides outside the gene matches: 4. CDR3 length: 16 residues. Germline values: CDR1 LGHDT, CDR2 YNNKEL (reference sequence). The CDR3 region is CASSRLAGGHSDTQYF. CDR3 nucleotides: TGTGCCAGCAGCCGACTAGCGGGGGGGCATTCAGATACGCAGTATTTT.

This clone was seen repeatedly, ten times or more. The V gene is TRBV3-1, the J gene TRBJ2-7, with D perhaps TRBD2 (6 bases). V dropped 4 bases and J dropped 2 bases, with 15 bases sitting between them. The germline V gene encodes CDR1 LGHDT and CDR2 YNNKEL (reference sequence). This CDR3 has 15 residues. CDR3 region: CASSRGDWNTYEQYF. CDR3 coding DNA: TGTGCCAGCAGCCGTGGGGACTGGAACACCTACGAGCAGTACTTC.

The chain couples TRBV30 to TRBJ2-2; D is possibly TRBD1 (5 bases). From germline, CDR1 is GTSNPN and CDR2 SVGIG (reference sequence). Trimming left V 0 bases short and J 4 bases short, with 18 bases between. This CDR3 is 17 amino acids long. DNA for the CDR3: TGTGCCTGGAGTGTCCCGAACAGGTGGGGAAGCACCGGGGAGCTGTTTTTT. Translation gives CAWSVPNRWGSTGELFF.

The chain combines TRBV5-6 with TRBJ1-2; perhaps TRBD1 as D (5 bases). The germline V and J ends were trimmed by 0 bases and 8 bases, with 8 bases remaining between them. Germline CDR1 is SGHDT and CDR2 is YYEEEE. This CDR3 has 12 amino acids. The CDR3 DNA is TGTGCCAGCAGCTTGGCAGGGTACGGCTACACCTTC. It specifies CASSLAGYGYTF.

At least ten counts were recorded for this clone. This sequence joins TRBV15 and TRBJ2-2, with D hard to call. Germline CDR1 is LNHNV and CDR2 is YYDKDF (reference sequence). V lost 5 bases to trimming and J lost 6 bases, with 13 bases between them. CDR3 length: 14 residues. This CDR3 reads CATSEERVSGELFF. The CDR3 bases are TGTGCCACCAGCGAGGAGAGAGTGTCCGGGGAGCTGTTTTTT.

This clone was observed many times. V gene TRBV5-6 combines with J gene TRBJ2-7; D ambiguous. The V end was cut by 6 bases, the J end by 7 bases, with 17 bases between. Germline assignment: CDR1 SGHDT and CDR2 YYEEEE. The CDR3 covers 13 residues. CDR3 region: CASKVLVSEEQYF. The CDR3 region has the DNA TGTGCCAGCAAGGTTTTAGTTTCGGAGGAGCAGTACTTC.

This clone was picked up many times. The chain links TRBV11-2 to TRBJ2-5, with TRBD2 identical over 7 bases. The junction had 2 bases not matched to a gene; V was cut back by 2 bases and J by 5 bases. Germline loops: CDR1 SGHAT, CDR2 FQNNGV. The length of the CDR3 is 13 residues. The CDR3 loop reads CASSLIGGETQYF. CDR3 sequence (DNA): TGTGCCAGCAGCTTAATCGGGGGGGAGACCCAGTACTTC.